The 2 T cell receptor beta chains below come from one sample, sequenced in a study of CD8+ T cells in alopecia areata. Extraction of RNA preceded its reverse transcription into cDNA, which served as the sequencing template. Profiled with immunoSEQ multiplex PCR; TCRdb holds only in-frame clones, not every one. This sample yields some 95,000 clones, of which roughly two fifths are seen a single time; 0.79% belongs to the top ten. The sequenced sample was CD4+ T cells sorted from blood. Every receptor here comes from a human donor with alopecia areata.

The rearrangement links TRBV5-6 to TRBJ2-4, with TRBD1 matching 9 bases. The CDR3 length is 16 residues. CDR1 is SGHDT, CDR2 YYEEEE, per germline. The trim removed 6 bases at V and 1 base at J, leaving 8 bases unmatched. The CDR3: CASTMGQGRAKNIQYF. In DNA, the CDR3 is TGTGCCAGCACCATGGGACAGGGAAGGGCCAAAAACATTCAGTACTTC.

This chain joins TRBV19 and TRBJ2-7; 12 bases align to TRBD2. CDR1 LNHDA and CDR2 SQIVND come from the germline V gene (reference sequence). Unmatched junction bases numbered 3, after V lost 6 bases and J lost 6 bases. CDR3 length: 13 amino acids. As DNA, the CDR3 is TGTGCCAGTAGCCAACTAGCGGGAGGCGAGCAGTACTTC. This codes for CASSQLAGGEQYF.